The rows below give T cell receptor beta chains drawn from one sample of a study of monozygotic twins with cystic fibrosis. TCRdb's table, derived via immunoSEQ multiplex PCR, lists solely in-frame clones and lacks some. The data show about 35,000 clones, with approximately 72% seen just once and around 0.8% held by the top ten. Sequences were obtained from blood. The receptors here all came from a girl aged 10-17 years with cystic fibrosis. Both conserved end residues are part of each CDR3. Fields, in order: D gene, clone size, V gene, J gene, CDR3 DNA, CDR3 protein. The D gene is left open where the match is weak. Some rows have no size entry. The others give once, few or many, or a class for an expanded clone.

>-|-|TRBV7-2|TRBJ1-5
TGTGCCAGCAGCTTAGCGCACCAGCAGGGACAGCCCCAGCATTTT
CASSLAHQQGQPQHF
>-|-|TRBV5-4|TRBJ1-1
TGTGCCAGCAGCCCGGGGGGGAACACTGAAGCTTTCTTT
CASSPGGNTEAFF
>TRBD1|few|TRBV11-2|TRBJ2-4
TGTGCCAGCAGCCAAGGACAGGTTCTAGCCAAAAACATTCAGTACTTC
CASSQGQVLAKNIQYF
>TRBD2|-|TRBV25-1|TRBJ2-1
TGTGCCAGCAGTGAAACGGTAGCGGGCTACAATGAGCAGTTCTTC
CASSETVAGYNEQFF
>-|once|TRBV20-1|TRBJ1-1
TGCAGTGCCAAAGAAAACACTGAAGCTTTCTTT
CSAKENTEAFF
>-|-|TRBV7-2|TRBJ1-4
TGTGCCAGCAGCTTAGATGCTCCGGCAGGGTGGGGTGAAAAACTGTTTTTT
CASSLDAPAGWGEKLFF
>-|-|TRBV7-8|TRBJ2-2
TGTGCCAGCAGCTTGTCAGGGCATACCGGGGAGCTGTTTTTT
CASSLSGHTGELFF
>TRBD2|-|TRBV4-1|TRBJ2-4
TGCGCCAGCAGCCAAGGACTAGCGATGGGTAGAACCAAAAACATTCAGTACTTC
CASSQGLAMGRTKNIQYF
>TRBD2|-|TRBV18|TRBJ2-3
TGTGCCAGCTCACCACGGTCTAGCGGAGGGAGCACAGATACGCAGTATTTT
CASSPRSSGGSTDTQYF
>TRBD1|-|TRBV19|TRBJ1-1
TGTGCCAGTAGTATTGGGACAGGTACCGAAGCTTTCTTT
CASSIGTGTEAFF
>-|-|TRBV7-9|TRBJ2-1
TGTGCCAGCAGCCCCGGAGGGAACAATGAGCAGTTCTTC
CASSPGGNNEQFF
>-|once|TRBV15|TRBJ2-6
TGTGCCACCAGCAGTCCCGGAGGGGGGACACGGGCCAACGTCCTGACTTTC
CATSSPGGGTRANVLTF
>-|-|TRBV11-2|TRBJ2-2
TGTGCCAGCAGCTCTAACCTGGTGCTAGCGCGCACCGGGGAGCTGTTTTTT
CASSSNLVLARTGELFF
>TRBD1|-|TRBV19|TRBJ2-7
TGTGCCAGTAGTACCCGACAGGGCTATTCCTACGAGCAGTACTTC
CASSTRQGYSYEQYF
>-|-|TRBV29-1|TRBJ2-3
TGCAGCGTTGCGGGGTCTGTGGCGAGCACAGATACGCAGTATTTT
CSVAGSVASTDTQYF
>TRBD1|few|TRBV15|TRBJ2-1
TGTGCCACCAGCAGAAGGACAGGGGGCGACAATGAGCAGTTCTTC
CATSRRTGGDNEQFF
>-|few|TRBV5-1|TRBJ2-3
TGCGCCAGCAGCTTGGAGGGGCGGACAGATACGCAGTATTTT
CASSLEGRTDTQYF
>-|once|TRBV9|TRBJ1-1
TGTGCCAGCAGTGTGACCTCAGAGGGAAACACTGAAGCTTTCTTT
CASSVTSEGNTEAFF
>-|few|TRBV7-9|TRBJ1-1
TGTGCCAGCGAAGATGGGAGGGCTGAAGCTTTCTTT
CASEDGRAEAFF
>-|-|TRBV9|TRBJ2-1
TGTGCCAGCAGCGTAGCGCAGGGAGCCTACAATGAGCAGTTCTTC
CASSVAQGAYNEQFF
>-|-|TRBV4-3|TRBJ2-2
TGCGCCAGCAGCCAGCAAGTCAATACCGGGGAGCTGTTTTTT
CASSQQVNTGELFF
>TRBD1|-|TRBV5-1|TRBJ2-3
TGCGCCAGCGGAGGGACAGGGGGAACAGATACGCAGTATTTT
CASGGTGGTDTQYF
>TRBD1|few|TRBV6-5|TRBJ1-2
TGTGCCAGCAGTCGACAGGGGGCATTCGGCTACACCTTC
CASSRQGAFGYTF
>TRBD2|-|TRBV30|TRBJ2-1
TGTGCCTGCACTAGCGGGAATTACAATGAGCAGTTCTTC
CACTSGNYNEQFF
>-|-|TRBV9|TRBJ2-1
TGTGCCAGCAGCGTAGGGGGTAGCGTGAGCTCCTACAATGAGCAGTTCTTC
CASSVGGSVSSYNEQFF
>-|once|TRBV7-2|TRBJ1-2
TGTGCCAGCAGTCTAGTGTGGGGCACGAGCTATGGCTACACCTTC
CASSLVWGTSYGYTF
>TRBD1|-|TRBV5-4|TRBJ2-7
TGTGCCCCCGGGACAGGGGAGACCTACGAGCAGTACTTC
CAPGTGETYEQYF
>-|-|TRBV7-9|TRBJ1-1
TGTGCCACCATGGGTAGTATGAACACTGAAGCTTTCTTT
CATMGSMNTEAFF
>-|-|TRBV9|TRBJ1-1
TGTGCCAGCAGCGTCGACGGGTACACTGAAGCTTTCTTT
CASSVDGYTEAFF
>-|-|TRBV14|TRBJ2-5
TGTGCCAGCAGCCGTCGTCAGTGGATGGAGCAGGAGACCCAGTACTTC
CASSRRQWMEQETQYF
>-|-|TRBV27|TRBJ2-7
TGTGCCAGCAGTTTCAACGGCGCAAGCTCCTACGAGCAGTACTTC
CASSFNGASSYEQYF
>TRBD2|-|TRBV30|TRBJ2-3
TGTGCCTGGAGCTTCGGGGGGGAGGGAGATACGCAGTATTTT
CAWSFGGEGDTQYF
>-|-|TRBV15|TRBJ1-1
TGTGCCACCAGCTCAGTCATACAGGGATTCGCTGAAGCTTTCTTT
CATSSVIQGFAEAFF
>-|-|TRBV5-6|TRBJ1-2
TGTGCCAGCAGCCTATACCAACGTGTCTACACCTTC
CASSLYQRVYTF
>-|-|TRBV5-6|TRBJ1-4
TGTGCCAGCAGCTCCCTGACAGCCTACCGCGAAAAACTGTTTTTT
CASSSLTAYREKLFF
>TRBD2|-|TRBV19|TRBJ2-3
TGTGCCAGTAGTATCCGCGGGAGGGAAGCAGATACGCAGTATTTT
CASSIRGREADTQYF
>-|-|TRBV4-3|TRBJ2-1
TGCGCCACAGCGACTGAAGCTTCATCCTACAATGAGCAGTTCTTC
CATATEASSYNEQFF
>TRBD2|-|TRBV7-2|TRBJ2-3
TGTGCCAGCAGCCAGGGACTAGCGGGAAGCACAGATACGCAGTATTTT
CASSQGLAGSTDTQYF
>-|-|TRBV5-6|TRBJ2-1
TGTGCCAGCAGCGCCAGAAGTTATGAGCAGTTCTTC
CASSARSYEQFF
>-|-|TRBV4-2|TRBJ1-5
TGTGCCAGCAGCCAAGTGGAGAACAGCAATCAGCCCCAGCATTTT
CASSQVENSNQPQHF
>-|once|TRBV18|TRBJ2-1
TGTGCCAGCTCACCAAGTTCGGGACTGGGTAATGAGCAGTTCTTC
CASSPSSGLGNEQFF
>-|-|TRBV5-1|TRBJ1-4
TGCGCCAGCAGCTTGGGGACAAGAAGTTATGAAAAACTGTTTTTT
CASSLGTRSYEKLFF
>-|-|TRBV5-1|TRBJ1-1
TGCGCCAGCAGCTTGGGGGGCCGCGGGCGGTTGAACACTGAAGCTTTCTTT
CASSLGGRGRLNTEAFF
>-|few|TRBV6-6|TRBJ1-2
TGTGCCAGCAGTTACGGGATTGGTTATGGCTACACCTTC
CASSYGIGYGYTF
>-|-|TRBV5-1|TRBJ2-7
TGCGCCAGCAGCTTGGGGGCTAGCCGATACTCCTACGAGCAGTACTTC
CASSLGASRYSYEQYF
>TRBD2|-|TRBV4-2|TRBJ2-1
TGTGCCAGCAGCTACCAGACTAGCGGGACCTACAATGAGCAGTTCTTC
CASSYQTSGTYNEQFF
>TRBD2|once|TRBV4-3|TRBJ2-3
TGCGCCAGCAGCCAGAGCGGGATAACAGATACGCAGTATTTT
CASSQSGITDTQYF
>-|-|TRBV20-1|TRBJ2-5
TGCAGTGCTAGATCGCAAGAGACCCAGTACTTC
CSARSQETQYF
>-|-|TRBV5-1|TRBJ2-5
TGCGCCAGCAGCTTGGCCCGCGGGGCGGGAGAGACCCAGTACTTC
CASSLARGAGETQYF
>TRBD1|-|TRBV5-4|TRBJ2-2
TGTGCCAGCAGCTGGGGGACAGTAACCGGGGAGCTGTTTTTT
CASSWGTVTGELFF
>-|-|TRBV5-5|TRBJ2-7
TGTGCCAGCAGCAGGGACCGCGTCACCTACGAGCAGTACTTC
CASSRDRVTYEQYF
>TRBD1|few|TRBV15|TRBJ2-7
TGTGCCACCAGCAGTAGGCAGGGGGCGAGTCGCGAGCAGTACTTC
CATSSRQGASREQYF
>-|-|TRBV6-5|TRBJ2-7
TGTGCCAGCAGTTTAGGGGGATTCTACGAGCAGTACTTC
CASSLGGFYEQYF
>TRBD1|-|TRBV29-1|TRBJ2-5
TGCAGCGTTAAGACAGGGTTAGAGACCCAGTACTTC
CSVKTGLETQYF
>TRBD2|-|TRBV9|TRBJ2-7
TGTGCCAGCAGCGTAGGGCTAGCGGGAGGAGGAGAGCAGTACTTC
CASSVGLAGGGEQYF
>-|-|TRBV9|TRBJ2-5
TGTGCCAGCAGCGCGACTAGTGGGACCCAGTACTTC
CASSATSGTQYF
>-|-|TRBV28|TRBJ2-2
TGTGCCAGCCGGTGGCCGGCCGGGGAGCTGTTTTTT
CASRWPAGELFF